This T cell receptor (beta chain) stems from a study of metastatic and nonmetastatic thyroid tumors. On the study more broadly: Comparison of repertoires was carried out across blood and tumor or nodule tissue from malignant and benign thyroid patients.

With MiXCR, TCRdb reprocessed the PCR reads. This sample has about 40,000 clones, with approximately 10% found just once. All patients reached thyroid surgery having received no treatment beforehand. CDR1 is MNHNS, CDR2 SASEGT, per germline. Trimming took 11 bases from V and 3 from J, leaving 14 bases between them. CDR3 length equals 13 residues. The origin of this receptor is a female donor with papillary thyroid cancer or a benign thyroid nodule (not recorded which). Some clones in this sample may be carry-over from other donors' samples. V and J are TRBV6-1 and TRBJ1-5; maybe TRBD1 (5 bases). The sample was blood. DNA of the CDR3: TGTGCCGGCGGGGGTCCCGACAATCAGCCCCAGCATTTT. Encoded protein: CAGGGPDNQPQHF.